The 17 T cell receptor beta chains presented below share a single source sample, sequenced in a study of T cell responses to AZD1222 COVID-19 vaccine. Clones were read by immunoSEQ multiplex PCR, and TCRdb kept only the in-frame ones, dropping some. The repertoire has 100,000 to 150,000 clones, approximately 84% of them found once; the top ten carry approximately 20%. This specimen consisted of peripheral blood, obtained on day 0 of AZD1222 vaccination. Source of these receptors: an adult in good health.

This chain links TRBV2 with TRBJ1-2; possible D gene TRBD1, 6 bases. Germline CDR1 is SNHLY and CDR2 is FYNNEI. The CDR3 has 14 residues. V lost 0 bases, J lost 4 bases, and 9 bases lay in between. CDR3 sequence: CASSEAETGYGYTF. For the CDR3, the DNA is TGTGCCAGCAGTGAAGCCGAGACAGGCTATGGCTACACCTTC.

V and J are TRBV28 and TRBJ2-1; D gene ambiguous. The V end was cut by 5 bases, the J end by 10 bases, with 12 bases between. Germline V gene data show CDR1 as MDHEN and CDR2 as SYDVKM. This CDR3 is 12 amino acids long. The DNA of the CDR3 is TGTGCCAGCAGTGACCCGGTGGAGGAGCAGTTCTTC. Translation gives CASSDPVEEQFF.

This clone was observed a few times. The V gene is TRBV10-2, the J gene TRBJ1-5; D might be TRBD1 (6 bases). V lost 3 bases, J lost 0 bases, and 9 bases lay in between. CDR3 size: 15 residues. CDR1 is WSHSY, CDR2 SAAADI, per germline. The CDR3 DNA is TGCGCCAGCAGTGATCCAGGGGATAGCAATCAGCCCCAGCATTTT. This translates into CASSDPGDSNQPQHF.

This chain links TRBV2 with TRBJ2-2; the D gene is possibly TRBD2 (6 bases). The CDR3 has 15 residues. Trimming stripped 4 bases from V and 5 bases from J, with 14 bases between. Germline CDR1 reads SNHLY; CDR2 reads FYNNEI. The CDR3 region is CASSAQRAVTGELFF. CDR3 sequence (DNA): TGTGCCAGCAGTGCCCAGCGGGCGGTGACCGGGGAGCTGTTTTTT.

This clone was detected only once. The chain has TRBV27 and TRBJ1-6; the D gene is possibly TRBD1 (5 bases). Trimming removed 8 bases at V and 10 bases at J, with 12 bases between. This CDR3 spans 12 amino acids. Per the germline V gene, CDR1 is MNHEY and CDR2 is SMNVEV (reference sequence). The DNA for the CDR3 is TGTGCCAGCTCTGGGGGGGAGTCACCCCTCCACTTT. Translating it yields CASSGGESPLHF.

The gene calls are TRBV12-3 or TRBV12-4 and TRBJ1-4; weak D call: TRBD1 (6 bases). The CDR3 spans 12 residues. Deletions cut 6 bases from V and 8 bases from J, with 10 bases between. CDR3 bases: TGTGCCAGCAGCCCTGACAGGGAAAAACTGTTTTTT. As protein: CASSPDREKLFF.

The rearrangement uses TRBV5-6 and TRBJ2-1; 10 bases are shared with TRBD1. The CDR3 sequence is 15 residues long. Trimming took 9 bases from V and 4 from J; bases not matched to a gene: 10. Germline assignment: CDR1 SGHDT and CDR2 YYEEEE. CDR3 DNA sequence: TGTGCCACTGACAGGGGGCGGACCGCTTACAATGAGCAGTTCTTC. It yields the protein CATDRGRTAYNEQFF.

The genes are TRBV6-2 or TRBV6-3 and TRBJ2-2; possibly TRBD2 for D (5 bases). The CDR3 is 15 residues long. CDR1 MNHEY and CDR2 SVGEGT come from the germline V gene. Trimming cost V 2 bases and J 5 bases, with 12 bases left between them. CDR3 sequence (DNA): TGTGCCAGCAGTTACGTAGCGTGGCAGACCGGGGAGCTGTTTTTT. Protein sequence: CASSYVAWQTGELFF.

The chain employs TRBV15 and TRBJ1-2, with a possible D match to TRBD1 (5 bases). This CDR3 spans 13 amino acids. The germline V gene encodes CDR1 LNHNV and CDR2 YYDKDF (reference sequence). The V end was cut by 0 bases, the J end by 8 bases, with 10 bases between. The CDR3 sequence: CATSRELRGGYTF. CDR3 nucleotide sequence: TGTGCCACCAGCAGAGAGTTGAGGGGAGGCTACACCTTC.

V usage is TRBV5-1 and J usage is TRBJ2-3; D is perhaps TRBD1 (6 bases). Germline loops: CDR1 SGHRS, CDR2 YFSETQ. V shed 2 bases and J shed 6 bases, with 16 bases lying between them. This CDR3 is built from 15 residues. The CDR3 DNA is TGCGCCAGCAGCTTAGAGGGCCTCCAGGGGGATACGCAGTATTTT. This gives the protein CASSLEGLQGDTQYF.

The rearrangement joins TRBV3-1 (or the pseudogene TRBV3-2) to TRBJ1-1; D gene ambiguous. Trimming left V 2 bases short and J 10 bases short, with 14 bases between. Looked up from germline, CDR1 is LGHDT and CDR2 is YNNKEL (reference sequence). The CDR3 is 13 residues long. CDR3 residues: CASSQQAPWVAFF. Written as DNA, the CDR3 is TGTGCCAGCAGCCAACAGGCACCTTGGGTAGCTTTCTTT.

The V and J genes are TRBV27 and TRBJ2-2, with a possible D match to TRBD2 (6 bases). The germline V and J ends were trimmed by 3 bases and 6 bases, with 8 bases remaining between them. The length of the CDR3 is 13 residues. CDR1 and CDR2 from the germline V gene are MNHEY and SMNVEV (reference sequence). The CDR3 DNA is TGTGCCAGCAGTTTGGGAGGTTCCGGGGAGCTGTTTTTT. It translates to CASSLGGSGELFF.

This chain uses TRBV12-3 or TRBV12-4 with TRBJ1-5; a possible D gene is TRBD1 (5 bases). The CDR3 runs 13 residues. The V end lost 2 bases, the J end lost 11 bases, and 13 bases lay between the germline ends. CDR3 nucleotide sequence: TGTGCCAGCAGTTTAAAGGGACTACAAGCCCAGCATTTT. Its protein product is CASSLKGLQAQHF.

This clone was counted only a few times. For the CDR3, the DNA is TGTGCCAGTAGTATAGGGACAGGGGCACACGATACGCAGTATTTT. It codes for CASSIGTGAHDTQYF. The V call is TRBV19, the J call TRBJ2-3; 9 nucleotides align to TRBD1. With V trimmed by 1 base and J by 6 bases, 5 bases remained unmatched. The CDR3 runs to 15 residues. Germline V gives CDR1 LNHDA, CDR2 SQIVND (reference sequence).

V gene TRBV6-5 combines with J gene TRBJ2-1; 9 bases fit TRBD2. V was clipped by 6 bases and J by 1 base; unmatched bases: 4. The germline V gene encodes CDR1 MNHEY and CDR2 SVGAGI. This CDR3 is 15 amino acids long. CDR3 residues: CASSRLAVSYNEQFF. CDR3 coding DNA: TGTGCCAGCAGCCGACTAGCGGTATCCTACAATGAGCAGTTCTTC.

The CDR3 loop reads CASSRPTDRGEKLFF. The CDR3 coding sequence is TGCGCCAGCAGCCGGCCAACTGACAGGGGCGAAAAACTGTTTTTT. This chain joins TRBV4-1 and TRBJ1-4, with 8 bases lining up with TRBD1. With 4 bases clipped from V and 8 bases from J, the junction kept 9 bases outside the gene matches. Germline V lookup: CDR1 MGHRA, CDR2 YSYEKL. The CDR3 has 15 amino acids.

V usage is TRBV6-2 or TRBV6-3 and J usage is TRBJ1-3; D gene ambiguous. Germline V gene data show CDR1 as MNHEY and CDR2 as SVGEGT. This CDR3 has 12 amino acids. Trimming pared 4 bases from V and 4 bases from J, leaving 5 bases between. CDR3 bases: TGTGCCAGCAGTTTAGCCGGAAACACCATATATTTT. Translated, it gives CASSLAGNTIYF.